A single sample is the source of the 2 T cell receptor beta chains below, sequenced in a study of cytomegalovirus exposure and HLA in healthy donors. Measured with immunoSEQ multiplex PCR; TCRdb has only the in-frame clones, and not every one. The table lists fewer than 350,000 clones, 88% of them singletons. The sequenced sample was PBMCs. These receptor sequences come from a woman under 30 in good health and CMV-seronegative.

The rearrangement links TRBV30 to TRBJ1-1; TRBD1 might be the D (5 bases). Germline CDR1 is GTSNPN and CDR2 is SVGIG (reference sequence). This CDR3 is 13 amino acids long. V gave up 2 bases and J gave up 5 bases, with 12 bases separating them. CDR3 residues: CAWSRQQRTEAFF. DNA for the CDR3: TGTGCCTGGAGTCGACAGCAGAGGACTGAAGCTTTCTTT.

With respect to this clone: At the DNA level, this CDR3 is encoded by other sequences in the same sample as well. V usage is TRBV2 and J usage is TRBJ1-1; 9 bases match TRBD1. CDR3 size: 14 residues. CDR1 and CDR2 from the germline V gene are SNHLY and FYNNEI. V gave up 4 bases and J gave up 5 bases; unmatched junction bases: 5. DNA for the CDR3: TGTGCCAGCAGTGCCCGGACAGGGGCGACTGAAGCTTTCTTT. As protein: CASSARTGATEAFF. The full variable domain, with the rest looked up from reference TRBV2 and TRBJ1-1, is EPEVTQTPSHQVTQMGQEVILRCVPISNHLYFYWYRQILGQKVEFLVSFYNNEISEKSEIFDDQFSVERPDGSNFTLKIRSTKLEDSAMYFCASSARTGATEAFFGQGTRLTVV.